This T cell receptor (beta chain) was identified during a study of blood T cell repertoires in COVID-19. In the study overall: Samples came from the United States, Italy and Spain, spanning acute and convalescent COVID-19. In each case, the material was cDNA or gDNA derived from T cells, B-cell-depleted T cells, or PBMCs.

With respect to this clone: This CDR3 is also generated by other DNA sequences in the sample.

In the original analysis: How many nucleated cells were present was estimated from reference gene primer amplification. Some clones are missing from TCRdb's copy, which holds only in-frame ones; the method was immunoSEQ multiplex PCR. Clone size and the V and J calls come from that table; the DNA yielded D and trimming. The profile covers around 64,000 clones, with approximately 87% appearing a single time and roughly 5.6% taken by the ten largest. The V gene's germline CDR1 is LGHDT and CDR2 YNNKEL (reference sequence). This CDR3 contains 19 residues. J gave up 0 bases and V 5 bases, and 15 bases lay outside the gene matches.

The origin of this receptor is a man aged 50-60 years with active COVID-19. The chain uses TRBV3-1 (or the pseudogene TRBV3-2) and TRBJ2-1; TRBD2 agrees at 8 bases. The specimen sequenced was peripheral blood. The CDR3 region is CASSARQRECQSSYNEQFF. CDR3 nucleotides: TGTGCCAGCAGCGCCCGCCAGCGGGAGTGCCAAAGCTCCTACAATGAGCAGTTCTTC.